The clone carrying this T cell receptor (beta chain) showed up just once. No antigen is known for it. The data derive from a study of OX40 agonist ivuxolimab in advanced cancers. The data were produced by immunoSEQ multiplex PCR, yet TCRdb's version contains in-frame clones alone and is incomplete. The table has 60,000 to 75,000 clones, 80% to 90% seen once. Points from the study as a whole: Among T cells, CD8+ cells averaged more expanded clones than CD4+ cells.

The material was CD4+ or CD8+ T cells sorted from blood, obtained in a trial of the OX40 agonist ivuxolimab. This TCR derives from an adult with an advanced solid tumor such as melanoma, head and neck, liver or kidney cancer.

The CDR3 loop is CASSPLASGSSYNEQFF. The CDR3, as DNA: TGCGCCAGCAGTCCCCTAGCTAGCGGGAGCTCCTACAATGAGCAGTTCTTC. This chain connects TRBV4-1 to TRBJ2-1; 10 bases agree with TRBD2. The CDR3 extends over 17 amino acids. Per germline, CDR1 MGHRA and CDR2 YSYEKL. The J segment lost 0 bases and the V segment lost 6 bases, leaving 8 bases of the junction unmatched.